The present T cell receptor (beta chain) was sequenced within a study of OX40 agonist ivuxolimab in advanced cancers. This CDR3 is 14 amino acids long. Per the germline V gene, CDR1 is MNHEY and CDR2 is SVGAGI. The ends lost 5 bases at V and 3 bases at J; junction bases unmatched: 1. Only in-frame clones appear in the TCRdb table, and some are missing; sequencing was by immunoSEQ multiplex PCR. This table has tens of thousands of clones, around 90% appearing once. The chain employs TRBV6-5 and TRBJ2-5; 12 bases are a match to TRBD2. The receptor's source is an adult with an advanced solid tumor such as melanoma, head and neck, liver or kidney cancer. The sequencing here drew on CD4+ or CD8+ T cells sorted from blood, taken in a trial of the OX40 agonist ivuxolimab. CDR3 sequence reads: CASSRLAGEETQYF. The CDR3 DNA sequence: TGTGCCAGCAGTCGACTAGCGGGAGAAGAGACCCAGTACTTC.